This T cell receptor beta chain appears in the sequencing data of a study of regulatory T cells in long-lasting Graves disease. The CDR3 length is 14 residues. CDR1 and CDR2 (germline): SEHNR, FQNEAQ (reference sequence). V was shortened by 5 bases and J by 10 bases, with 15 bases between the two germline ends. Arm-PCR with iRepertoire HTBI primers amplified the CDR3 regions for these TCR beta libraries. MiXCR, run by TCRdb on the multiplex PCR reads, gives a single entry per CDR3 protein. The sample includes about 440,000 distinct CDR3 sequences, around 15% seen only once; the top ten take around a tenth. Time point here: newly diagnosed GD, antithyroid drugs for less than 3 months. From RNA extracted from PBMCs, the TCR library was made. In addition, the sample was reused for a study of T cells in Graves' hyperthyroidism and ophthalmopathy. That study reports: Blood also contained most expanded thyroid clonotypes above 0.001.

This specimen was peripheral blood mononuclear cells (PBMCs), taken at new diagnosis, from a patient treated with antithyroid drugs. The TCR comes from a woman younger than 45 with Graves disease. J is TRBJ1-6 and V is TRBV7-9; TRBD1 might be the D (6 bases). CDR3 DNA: TGTGCCAGCAGCGGGGGGCGAGGGAAATCACCCCTCCACTTT. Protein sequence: CASSGGRGKSPLHF.